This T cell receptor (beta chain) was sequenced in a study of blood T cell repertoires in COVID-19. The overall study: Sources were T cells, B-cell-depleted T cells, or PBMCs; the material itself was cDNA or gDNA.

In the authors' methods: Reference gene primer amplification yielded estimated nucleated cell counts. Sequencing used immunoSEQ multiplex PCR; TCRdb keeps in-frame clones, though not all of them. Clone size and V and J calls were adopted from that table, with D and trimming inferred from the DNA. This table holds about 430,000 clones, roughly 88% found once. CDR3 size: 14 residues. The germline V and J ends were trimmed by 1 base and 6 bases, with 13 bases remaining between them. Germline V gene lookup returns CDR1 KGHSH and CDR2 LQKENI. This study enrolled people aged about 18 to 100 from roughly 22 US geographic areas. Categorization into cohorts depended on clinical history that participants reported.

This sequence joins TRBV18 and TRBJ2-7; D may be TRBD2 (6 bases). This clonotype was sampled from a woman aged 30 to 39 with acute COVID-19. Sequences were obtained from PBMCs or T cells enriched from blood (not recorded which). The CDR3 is CASSPLGRDSEQYF. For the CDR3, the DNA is TGTGCCAGCTCACCACTCGGCAGGGACTCCGAGCAGTACTTC.